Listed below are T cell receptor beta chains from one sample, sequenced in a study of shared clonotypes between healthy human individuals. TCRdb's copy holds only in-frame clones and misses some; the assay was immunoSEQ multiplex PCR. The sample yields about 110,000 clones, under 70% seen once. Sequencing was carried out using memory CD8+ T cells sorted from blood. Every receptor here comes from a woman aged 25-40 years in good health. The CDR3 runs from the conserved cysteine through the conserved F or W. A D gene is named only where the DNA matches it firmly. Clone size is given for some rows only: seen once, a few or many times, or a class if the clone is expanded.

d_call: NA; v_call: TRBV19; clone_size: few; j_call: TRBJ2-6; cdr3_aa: CASSIVSSGANVLTF
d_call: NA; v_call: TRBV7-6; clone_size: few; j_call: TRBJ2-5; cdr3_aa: CASSFTRRETQYF
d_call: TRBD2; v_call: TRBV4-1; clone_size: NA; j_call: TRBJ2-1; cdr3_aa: CASSQLGLAGEVEQFF
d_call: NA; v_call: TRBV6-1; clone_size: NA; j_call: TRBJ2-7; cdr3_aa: CASSESICPRCEQYF
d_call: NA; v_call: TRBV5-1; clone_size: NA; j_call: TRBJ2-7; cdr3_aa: CASSIGPEWYEQYF
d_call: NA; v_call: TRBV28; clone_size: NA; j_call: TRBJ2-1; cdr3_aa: CASSGGDTHYNEQFF
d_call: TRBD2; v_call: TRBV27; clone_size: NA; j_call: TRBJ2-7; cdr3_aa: CASSLGRAGGWYEQYF
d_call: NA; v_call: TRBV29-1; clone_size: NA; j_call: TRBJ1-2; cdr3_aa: CSVAGTVYGYTF
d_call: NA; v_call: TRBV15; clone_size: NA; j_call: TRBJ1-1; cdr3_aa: CATRIRSGLLNTEAFF
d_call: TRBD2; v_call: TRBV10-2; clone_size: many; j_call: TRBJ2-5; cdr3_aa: CASSATSVNYGETQYF
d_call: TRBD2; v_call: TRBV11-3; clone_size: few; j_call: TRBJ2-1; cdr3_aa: CASSPEVTGGPYNEQFF
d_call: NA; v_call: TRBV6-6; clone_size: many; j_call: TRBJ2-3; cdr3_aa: CATQLLDTQYF
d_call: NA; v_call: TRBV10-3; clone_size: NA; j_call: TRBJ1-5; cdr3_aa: CAISDGGDQPQHF
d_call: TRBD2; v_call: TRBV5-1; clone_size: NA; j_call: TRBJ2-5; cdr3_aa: CASSLGLAGGETQYF
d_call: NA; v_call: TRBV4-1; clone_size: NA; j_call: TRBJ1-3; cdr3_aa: CASSQPREGVGNTIYF
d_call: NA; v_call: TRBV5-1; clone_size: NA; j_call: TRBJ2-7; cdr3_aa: CASSSDGGRTYEQYF
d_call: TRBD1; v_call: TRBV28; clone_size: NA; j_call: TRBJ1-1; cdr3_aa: CASRLDRVRANTEAFF
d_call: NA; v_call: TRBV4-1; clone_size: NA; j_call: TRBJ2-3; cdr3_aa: CASSQSPAWAISTDTQYF
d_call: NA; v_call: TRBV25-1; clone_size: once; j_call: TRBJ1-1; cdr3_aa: CASCSSWAFF
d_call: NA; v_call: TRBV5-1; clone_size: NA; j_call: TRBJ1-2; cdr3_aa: CASSLLQGGYTF
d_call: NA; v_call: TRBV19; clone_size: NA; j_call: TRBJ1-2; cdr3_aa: CATLGGHYGYTF
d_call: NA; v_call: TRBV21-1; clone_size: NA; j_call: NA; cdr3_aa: CASSGDRGPYEQYF
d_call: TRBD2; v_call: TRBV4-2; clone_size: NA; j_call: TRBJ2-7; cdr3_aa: CASSQGLAYYEQYF
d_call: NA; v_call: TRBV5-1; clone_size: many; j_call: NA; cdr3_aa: CASSFDGNYEQYF
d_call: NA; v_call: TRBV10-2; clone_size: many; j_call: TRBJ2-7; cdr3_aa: CASSESWGPYEQYF
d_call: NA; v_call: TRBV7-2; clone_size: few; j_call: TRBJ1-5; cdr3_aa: CASSFKPNNQPQHF
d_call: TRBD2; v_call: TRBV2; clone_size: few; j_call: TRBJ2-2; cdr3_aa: CASRVAGTNTGELFF